These 21 T cell receptor beta chains share one sample of origin, sequenced in a study of blood T cell repertoires in COVID-19. Profiled with immunoSEQ multiplex PCR; TCRdb holds only in-frame clones, not every one. The repertoire consists of tens of thousands of clones, with nearly 90% occurring once and the leading ten covering about 3.5%. Sequenced sample: peripheral blood. Every receptor here comes from a woman aged 50 to 60 with COVID-19, enrolled during active disease.

The J gene is TRBJ2-1, the V gene TRBV28; 10 bases are shared with TRBD2. J was trimmed by 5 bases and V by 4 bases; bases with no gene match: 8. The germline V gene has CDR1 MDHEN and CDR2 SYDVKM. CDR3 length: 16 residues. CDR3 DNA: TGTGCCAGCAGTTCAAACAGACTAGCGGGTCACAATGAGCAGTTCTTC. Its protein product is CASSSNRLAGHNEQFF.

The chain uses TRBV18 and TRBJ2-7; 9 nucleotides match TRBD2. Germline V gene data show CDR1 as KGHSH and CDR2 as LQKENI. The J segment lost 1 base and the V segment lost 5 bases, leaving 3 bases of the junction unmatched. This CDR3 spans 14 amino acids. The CDR3 spells CASSATSGSYEQYF. The CDR3 coding sequence is TGTGCCAGCTCAGCGACTAGCGGTTCCTACGAGCAGTACTTC.

The rearrangement uses TRBV27 and TRBJ1-5; tentatively, D is TRBD1 (6 bases). This CDR3 contains 16 residues. The germline gives CDR1 MNHEY, CDR2 SMNVEV (reference sequence). The V end was cut by 4 bases, the J end by 7 bases, with 20 bases between. CDR3 amino acids: CASSSVTGFAVQPQHF. The CDR3 DNA sequence: TGTGCCAGCAGTTCGGTTACAGGGTTCGCTGTACAGCCCCAGCATTTT.

The CDR3 coding sequence is TGTGCCAGCAGCCAAGTAAGCGCGGGAGTCTCCTACGAGCAGTACTTC. This translates into CASSQVSAGVSYEQYF. This chain joins TRBV4-2 and TRBJ2-7; 7 bases align to TRBD2. Losses at the gene ends were 1 base for V and 0 bases for J; bases not matched to a gene: 6. Germline V CDR1 and CDR2: LGHNA, YNFKEQ. This CDR3 is 16 amino acids long.

This clone was observed once. The CDR3 nucleotides read TGTGCCAGCAGCATACAGACAGGGGTGGGTGAAAAACTGTTTTTT. It encodes CASSIQTGVGEKLFF. The chain carries TRBV7-8 and TRBJ1-4; 8 bases map to TRBD1. Germline loops: CDR1 SGHVS, CDR2 FQNEAQ. The CDR3 has 15 residues. V trimming: 5 bases; J trimming: 7 bases; junction bases outside the gene matches: 9.

In DNA, the CDR3 is TGCGCCAGCGCGGAAAGGGGGACTAATACGCAGTATTTT. Translation gives CASAERGTNTQYF. The chain links TRBV5-1 to TRBJ2-3, with a tentative D call TRBD2 (7 bases). The CDR3 runs 13 residues. CDR1 and CDR2 from the germline V gene are SGHRS and YFSETQ. V dropped 7 bases and J dropped 7 bases, with 16 bases sitting between them.

This sequence joins TRBV28 and TRBJ1-2; D call uncertain. The CDR3 is 15 residues long. V dropped 4 bases and J dropped 8 bases, with 20 bases sitting between them. Germline V gene data show CDR1 as MDHEN and CDR2 as SYDVKM. In nucleotides, the CDR3 is TGTGCCAGCAGTTCCCAAAGGCGGGGAGTTGGGGGCTACACCTTC. Encoded protein: CASSSQRRGVGGYTF.

V and J are TRBV19 and TRBJ2-6, with D hard to call. CDR1 is LNHDA, CDR2 SQIVND, per germline (reference sequence). The CDR3 extends over 14 amino acids. V was cut by 5 bases and J by 3 bases, with 8 bases left in between. The CDR3 DNA is TGTGCCAGTAGTCCCCCAATTGGGGCCAACGTCCTGACTTTC. Translated, it gives CASSPPIGANVLTF.

This chain links TRBV6-5 with TRBJ2-1; unclear D gene. CDR3 length equals 14 residues. Trimming shortened V by 2 bases and J by 3 bases, and 8 bases separated the two germline ends. Germline loops: CDR1 MNHEY, CDR2 SVGAGI. The DNA for the CDR3 is TGTGCCAGCAGTTACCGGCGGAACTACAATGAGCAGTTCTTC. Translation gives CASSYRRNYNEQFF.

V is TRBV7-9 and J is TRBJ2-2; a possible D gene is TRBD2 (7 bases). The CDR3 has 16 residues. Trimming removed 5 bases from V and 2 bases from J, with 15 bases in between. Germline CDR1 SEHNR, CDR2 FQNEAQ (reference sequence). The CDR3 DNA follows: TGTGCCAGCAGCCCCAGGGGAGGGATTAACACCGGGGAGCTGTTTTTT. The encoded protein is CASSPRGGINTGELFF.

This clone is a singleton in its sample. The chain recombines TRBV28 with TRBJ1-4, with a weak D call TRBD1 (6 bases). Trimming shortened V by 3 bases and J by 4 bases, and 9 bases separated the two germline ends. CDR1 is MDHEN and CDR2 is SYDVKM in the germline V gene. This CDR3 region has 14 residues. DNA of the CDR3: TGTGCCAGCAGTTTGAAACAGGGTAATGAAAAACTGTTTTTT. Amino acid sequence: CASSLKQGNEKLFF.

This CDR3 is CASSTGQGRVEAFF. The DNA for the CDR3 is TGCGCCAGCAGCACCGGACAGGGGAGGGTTGAAGCTTTCTTT. J is TRBJ1-1 and V is TRBV5-1; TRBD1 matches at 9 bases. Germline CDR1 SGHRS, CDR2 YFSETQ. The CDR3 has 14 amino acids. The V segment lost 4 bases and the J segment 7 bases; nucleotides outside the gene matches: 8.

The J gene is TRBJ2-2, the V gene TRBV14, with D maybe TRBD2 (5 bases). V lost 4 bases and J lost 6, with 9 bases in between. The germline V gene has CDR1 SGHDN and CDR2 FVKESK. The CDR3 runs to 13 residues. CDR3 nucleotides: TGTGCCAGCAGCCGCCCGGGGTCCGGGGAGCTGTTTTTT. The encoded protein is CASSRPGSGELFF. The whole variable domain, filled in from reference TRBV14 and TRBJ2-2, reads EAGVTQFPSHSVIEKGQTVTLRCDPISGHDNLYWYRRVMGKEIKFLLHFVKESKQDESGMPNNRFLAERTGGTYSTLKVQPAELEDSGVYFCASSRPGSGELFFGEGSRLTVL.

The chain has TRBV24-1 and TRBJ2-3; 9 nucleotides align to TRBD1. From germline, CDR1 is KGHDR and CDR2 SFDVKD. This CDR3 has 15 amino acids. V shed 0 bases, J shed 3 bases, and the junction held 0 bases outside the gene matches. As DNA, the CDR3 is TGTGCCACCAGTGATTTGGACAGGGGGACAGATACGCAGTATTTT. This codes for CATSDLDRGTDTQYF.

The chain carries TRBV11-1 and TRBJ1-1; TRBD1 matches 8 bases. This CDR3 is built from 15 residues. Losses at the gene ends were 5 bases for V and 1 base for J; bases not matched to a gene: 6. The germline CDR1 and CDR2 sequences are SGHAT and FQDESV (reference sequence). The DNA of the CDR3 is TGTGCCAGCAGCCGGCGAGGGACAGGGAACACTGAAGCTTTCTTT. Protein: CASSRRGTGNTEAFF.

The chain combines TRBV2 with TRBJ2-1; possible D gene TRBD2, 6 bases. Germline values: CDR1 SNHLY, CDR2 FYNNEI. This CDR3 has 16 residues. V lost 4 bases, J lost 6 bases, and 19 bases lay in between. The CDR3 sequence: CASSAQTRLGRNEQFF. The CDR3 coding sequence is TGTGCCAGCAGTGCCCAGACTAGATTAGGGCGCAATGAGCAGTTCTTC. The full variable domain, completed using reference TRBV2 and TRBJ2-1, is EPEVTQTPSHQVTQMGQEVILRCVPISNHLYFYWYRQILGQKVEFLVSFYNNEISEKSEIFDDQFSVERPDGSNFTLKIRSTKLEDSAMYFCASSAQTRLGRNEQFFGPGTRLTVL.

This clone was picked up one time. The V gene is TRBV28, the J gene TRBJ1-5; D unresolved. The CDR3 has 12 residues. V lost 3 bases and J lost 5, with 5 bases in between. Germline lookup yields CDR1 MDHEN and CDR2 SYDVKM. CDR3 DNA: TGTGCCAGCAGTTTTTCTGATCAGCCCCAGCATTTT. Amino acid sequence: CASSFSDQPQHF.

This chain connects TRBV19 to TRBJ2-3; D remains unclear. Trimming pared 5 bases from V and 0 bases from J, leaving 9 bases between. This CDR3 contains 14 residues. Germline V CDR1 and CDR2: LNHDA, SQIVND (reference sequence). CDR3 DNA sequence: TGTGCCAGTAGTTTCGGGTTTAGCACAGATACGCAGTATTTT. This sequence encodes CASSFGFSTDTQYF.

The chain is built from TRBV6-5 and TRBJ1-2; D gene unclear. The CDR3 extends over 12 amino acids. Deletions cut 10 bases from V and 2 bases from J, with 11 bases between. Germline loops: CDR1 MNHEY, CDR2 SVGAGI. CDR3 nucleotides: TGTGCCACCGAAAGACTAAACTATGGCTACACCTTC. Amino acid sequence: CATERLNYGYTF.

This clone was recorded once. The chain uses TRBV6-5 and TRBJ2-7; 8 bases align to TRBD2. Germline V gene sequence: CDR1 MNHEY, CDR2 SVGAGI. The CDR3 covers 15 residues. The V gene end was trimmed by 4 bases and the J gene end by 0 bases; junction bases not matched to a gene: 5. In DNA, the CDR3 is TGTGCCAGCAGTTTCCTAGCGGGTAGCTCCTACGAGCAGTACTTC. This codes for CASSFLAGSSYEQYF.

The chain links TRBV5-5 to TRBJ2-2; tentative D call: TRBD2 (6 bases). Trimming removed 3 bases at V and 0 bases at J, with 15 bases between. The germline gives CDR1 SGHKS, CDR2 YYEKEE (reference sequence). This CDR3 contains 17 residues. CDR3 protein: CASSSLYRTTNTGELFF. The CDR3 region has the DNA TGTGCCAGCAGCTCCCTGTACAGGACTACGAACACCGGGGAGCTGTTTTTT.